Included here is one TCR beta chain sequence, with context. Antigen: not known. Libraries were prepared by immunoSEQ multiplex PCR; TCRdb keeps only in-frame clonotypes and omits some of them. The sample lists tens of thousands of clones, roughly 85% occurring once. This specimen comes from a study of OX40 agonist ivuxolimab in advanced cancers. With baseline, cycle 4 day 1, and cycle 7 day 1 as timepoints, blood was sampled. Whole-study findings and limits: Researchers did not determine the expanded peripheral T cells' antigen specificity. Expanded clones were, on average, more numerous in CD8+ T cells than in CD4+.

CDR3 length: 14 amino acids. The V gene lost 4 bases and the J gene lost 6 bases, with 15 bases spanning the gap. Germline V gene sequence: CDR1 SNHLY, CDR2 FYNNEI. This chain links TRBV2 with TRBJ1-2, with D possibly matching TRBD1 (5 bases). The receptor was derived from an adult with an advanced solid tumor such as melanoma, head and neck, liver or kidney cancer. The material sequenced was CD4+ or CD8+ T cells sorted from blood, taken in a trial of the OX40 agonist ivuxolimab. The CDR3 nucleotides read TGTGCCAGCAGTGCTGGGGCGGCAGGAGATGGCTACACCTTC. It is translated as CASSAGAAGDGYTF.